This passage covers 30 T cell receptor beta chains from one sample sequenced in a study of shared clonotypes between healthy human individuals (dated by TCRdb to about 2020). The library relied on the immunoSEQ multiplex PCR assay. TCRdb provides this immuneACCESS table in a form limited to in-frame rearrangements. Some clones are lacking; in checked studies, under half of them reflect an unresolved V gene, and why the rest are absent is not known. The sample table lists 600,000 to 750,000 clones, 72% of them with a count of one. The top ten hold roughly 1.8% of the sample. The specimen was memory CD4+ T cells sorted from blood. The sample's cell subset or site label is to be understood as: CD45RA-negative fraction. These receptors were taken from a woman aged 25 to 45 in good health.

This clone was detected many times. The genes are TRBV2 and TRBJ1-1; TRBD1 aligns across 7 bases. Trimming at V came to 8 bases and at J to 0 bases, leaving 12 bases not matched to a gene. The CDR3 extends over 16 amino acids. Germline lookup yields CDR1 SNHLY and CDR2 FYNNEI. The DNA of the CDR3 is TGTGCCAGCTCACCAGCCGGGACAGCTGTGAACACTGAAGCTTTCTTT. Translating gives CASSPAGTAVNTEAFF.

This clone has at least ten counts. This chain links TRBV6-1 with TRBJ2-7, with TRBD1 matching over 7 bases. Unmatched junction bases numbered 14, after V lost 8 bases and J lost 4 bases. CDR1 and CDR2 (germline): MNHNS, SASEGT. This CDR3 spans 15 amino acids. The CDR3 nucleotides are TGTGCCAGCGTCCGAGGACAGGTTGGTTTATACGAGCAGTACTTC. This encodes CASVRGQVGLYEQYF.

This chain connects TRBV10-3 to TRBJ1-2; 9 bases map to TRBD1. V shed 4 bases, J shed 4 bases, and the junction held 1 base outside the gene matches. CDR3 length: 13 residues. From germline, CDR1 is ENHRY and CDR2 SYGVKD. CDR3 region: CAISGTGVYGYTF. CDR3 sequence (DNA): TGTGCCATCAGTGGGACAGGGGTCTATGGCTACACCTTC.

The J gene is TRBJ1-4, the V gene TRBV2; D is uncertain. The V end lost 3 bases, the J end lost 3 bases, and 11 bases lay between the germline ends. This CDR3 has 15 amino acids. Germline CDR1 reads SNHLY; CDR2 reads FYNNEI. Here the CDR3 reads CASSEIRVANEKLFF. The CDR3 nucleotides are TGTGCCAGCAGTGAGATAAGGGTGGCTAATGAAAAACTGTTTTTT. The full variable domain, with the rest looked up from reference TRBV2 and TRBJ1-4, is EPEVTQTPSHQVTQMGQEVILRCVPISNHLYFYWYRQILGQKVEFLVSFYNNEISEKSEIFDDQFSVERPDGSNFTLKIRSTKLEDSAMYFCASSEIRVANEKLFFGSGTQLSVL.

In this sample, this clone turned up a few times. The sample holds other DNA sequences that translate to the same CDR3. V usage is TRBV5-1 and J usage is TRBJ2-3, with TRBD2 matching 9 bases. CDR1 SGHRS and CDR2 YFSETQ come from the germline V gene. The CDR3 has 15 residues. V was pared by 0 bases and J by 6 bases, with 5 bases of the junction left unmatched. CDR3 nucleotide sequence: TGCGCCAGCAGCTTGGAATGGCGGGAGGGTGATACGCAGTATTTT. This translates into CASSLEWREGDTQYF.

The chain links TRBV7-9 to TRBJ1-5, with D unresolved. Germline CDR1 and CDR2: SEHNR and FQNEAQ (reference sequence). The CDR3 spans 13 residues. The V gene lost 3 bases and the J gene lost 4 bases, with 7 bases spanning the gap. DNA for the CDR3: TGTGCCAGCAGCTTCTCTGAGAATCAGCCCCAGCATTTT. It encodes CASSFSENQPQHF. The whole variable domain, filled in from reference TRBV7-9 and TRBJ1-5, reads DTGVSQNPRHKITKRGQNVTFRCDPISEHNRLYWYRQTLGQGPEFLTYFQNEAQLEKSRLLSDRFSAERPKGSFSTLEIQRTEQGDSAMYLCASSFSENQPQHFGDGTRLSIL.

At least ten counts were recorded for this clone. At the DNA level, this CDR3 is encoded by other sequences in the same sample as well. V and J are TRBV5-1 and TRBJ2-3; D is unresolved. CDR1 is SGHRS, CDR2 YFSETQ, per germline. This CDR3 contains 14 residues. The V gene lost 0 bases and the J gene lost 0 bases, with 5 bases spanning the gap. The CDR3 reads CASSLGRSTDTQYF. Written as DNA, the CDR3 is TGCGCCAGCAGCTTGGGGCGTAGCACAGATACGCAGTATTTT.

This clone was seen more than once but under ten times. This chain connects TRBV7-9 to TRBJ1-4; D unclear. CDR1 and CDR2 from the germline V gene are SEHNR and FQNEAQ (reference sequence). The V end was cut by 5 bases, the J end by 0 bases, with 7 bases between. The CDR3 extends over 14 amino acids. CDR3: CASSKQTTNEKLFF. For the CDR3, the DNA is TGTGCCAGCAGCAAACAGACAACTAATGAAAAACTGTTTTTT.

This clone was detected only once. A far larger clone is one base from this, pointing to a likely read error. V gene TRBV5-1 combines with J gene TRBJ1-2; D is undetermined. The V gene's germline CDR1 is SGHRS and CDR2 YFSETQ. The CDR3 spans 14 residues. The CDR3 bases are TGCGTCAGCAGCTTGTGGGAAACTAACTATGGCTACACCTTC. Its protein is CVSSLWETNYGYTF. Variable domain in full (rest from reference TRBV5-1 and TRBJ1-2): KAGVTQTPRYLIKTRGQQVTLSCSPISGHRSVSWYQQTPGQGLQFLFEYFSETQRNKGNFPGRFSGRQFSNSRSEMNVSTLELGDSALYLCVSSLWETNYGYTFGSGTRLTVV.

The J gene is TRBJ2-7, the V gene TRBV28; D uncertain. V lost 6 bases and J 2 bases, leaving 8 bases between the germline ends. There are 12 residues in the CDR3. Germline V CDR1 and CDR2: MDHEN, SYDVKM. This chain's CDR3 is CASRPGPYEQYF. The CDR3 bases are TGTGCCAGCAGACCCGGCCCCTACGAGCAGTACTTC.

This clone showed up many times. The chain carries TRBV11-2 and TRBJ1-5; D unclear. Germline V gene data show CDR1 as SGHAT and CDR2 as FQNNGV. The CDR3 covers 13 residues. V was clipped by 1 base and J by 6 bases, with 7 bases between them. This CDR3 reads CASSLGLSQPQHF. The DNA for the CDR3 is TGTGCCAGCAGCTTAGGGTTGAGTCAGCCCCAGCATTTT.

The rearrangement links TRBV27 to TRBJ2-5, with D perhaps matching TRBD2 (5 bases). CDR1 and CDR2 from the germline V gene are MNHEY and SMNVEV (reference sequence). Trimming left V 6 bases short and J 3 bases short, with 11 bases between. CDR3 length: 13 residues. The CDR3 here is CASSQGREETQYF. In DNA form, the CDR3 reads TGTGCCAGCAGCCAAGGGAGAGAAGAGACCCAGTACTTC.

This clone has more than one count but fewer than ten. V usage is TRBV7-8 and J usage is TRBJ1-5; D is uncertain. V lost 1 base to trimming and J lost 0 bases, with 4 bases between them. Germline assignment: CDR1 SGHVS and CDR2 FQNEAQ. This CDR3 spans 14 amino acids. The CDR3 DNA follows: TGTGCCAGCAGCTTAGACGATAGCAATCAGCCCCAGCATTTT. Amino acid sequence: CASSLDDSNQPQHF.

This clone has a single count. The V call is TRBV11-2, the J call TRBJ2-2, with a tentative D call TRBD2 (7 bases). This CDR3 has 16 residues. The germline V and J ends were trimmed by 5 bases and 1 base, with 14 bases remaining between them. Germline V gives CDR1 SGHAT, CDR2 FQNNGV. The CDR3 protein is CASSPGGRENTGELFF. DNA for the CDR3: TGTGCCAGCAGCCCCGGGGGGCGGGAGAACACCGGGGAGCTGTTTTTT.

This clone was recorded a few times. Here the CDR3 reads CASSVPGSGYTF. The CDR3 DNA is TGTGCCAGTAGTGTGCCAGGGAGTGGCTACACCTTC. The rearrangement joins TRBV19 to TRBJ1-2, with TRBD1 as a possible D gene (5 bases). The germline V gene has CDR1 LNHDA and CDR2 SQIVND (reference sequence). V was clipped by 5 bases and J by 7 bases, with 11 bases between them. The CDR3 runs to 12 residues. The entire variable domain, with the rest obtained from reference TRBV19 and TRBJ1-2, is as follows: DGGITQSPKYLFRKEGQNVTLSCEQNLNHDAMYWYRQDPGQGLRLIYYSQIVNDFQKGDIAEGYSVSREKKESFPLTVTSAQKNPTAFYLCASSVPGSGYTFGSGTRLTVV.

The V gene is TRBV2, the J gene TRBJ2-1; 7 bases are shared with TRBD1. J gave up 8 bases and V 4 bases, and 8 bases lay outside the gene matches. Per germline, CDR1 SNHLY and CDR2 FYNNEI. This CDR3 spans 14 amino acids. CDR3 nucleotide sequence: TGTGCCAGCAGTGCCACCAGGGGGAAGGATGAGCAGTTCTTC. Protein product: CASSATRGKDEQFF. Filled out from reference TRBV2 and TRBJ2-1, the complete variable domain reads EPEVTQTPSHQVTQMGQEVILRCVPISNHLYFYWYRQILGQKVEFLVSFYNNEISEKSEIFDDQFSVERPDGSNFTLKIRSTKLEDSAMYFCASSATRGKDEQFFGPGTRLTVL.

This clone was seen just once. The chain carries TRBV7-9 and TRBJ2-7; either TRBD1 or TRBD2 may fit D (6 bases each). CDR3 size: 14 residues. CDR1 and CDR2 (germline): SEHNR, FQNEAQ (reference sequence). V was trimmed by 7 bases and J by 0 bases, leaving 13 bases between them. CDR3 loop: CASIPRGPSYEQYF. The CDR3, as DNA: TGTGCCAGCATCCCCCGGGGGCCCTCCTACGAGCAGTACTTC.

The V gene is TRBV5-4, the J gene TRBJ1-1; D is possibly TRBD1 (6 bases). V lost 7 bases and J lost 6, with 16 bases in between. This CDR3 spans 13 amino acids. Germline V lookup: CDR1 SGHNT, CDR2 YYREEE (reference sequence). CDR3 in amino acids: CASGGVQWAEAFF. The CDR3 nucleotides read TGTGCCAGCGGGGGCGTTCAGTGGGCTGAAGCTTTCTTT.

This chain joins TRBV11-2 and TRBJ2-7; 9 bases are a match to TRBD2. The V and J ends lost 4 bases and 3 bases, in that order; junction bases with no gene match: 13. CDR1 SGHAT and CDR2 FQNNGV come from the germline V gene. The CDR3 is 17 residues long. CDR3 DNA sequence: TGTGCCAGCAGCTCCAGCGGCTCTAGCGGGGCCTTCTACGAGCAGTACTTC. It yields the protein CASSSSGSSGAFYEQYF.

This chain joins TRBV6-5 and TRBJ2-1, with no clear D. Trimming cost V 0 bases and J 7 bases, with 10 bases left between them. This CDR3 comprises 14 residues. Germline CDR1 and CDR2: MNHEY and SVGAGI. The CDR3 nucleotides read TGTGCCAGCAGTTACTCGCCCAGTCAAAATGAGCAGTTCTTC. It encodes CASSYSPSQNEQFF.

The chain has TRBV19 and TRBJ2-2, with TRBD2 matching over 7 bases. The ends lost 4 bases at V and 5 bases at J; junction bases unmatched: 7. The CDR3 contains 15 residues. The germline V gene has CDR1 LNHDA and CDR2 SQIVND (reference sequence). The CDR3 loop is CASSTNYGGTGELFF. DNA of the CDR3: TGTGCCAGTAGTACCAACTACGGGGGGACCGGGGAGCTGTTTTTT.

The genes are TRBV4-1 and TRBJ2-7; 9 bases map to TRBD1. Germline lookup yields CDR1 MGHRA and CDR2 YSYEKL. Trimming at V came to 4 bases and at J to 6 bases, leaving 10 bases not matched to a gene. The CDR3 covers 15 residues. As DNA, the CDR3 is TGCGCCAGCAGCCCGGCCGGGACAGGGTTAGGCGAGCAGTACTTC. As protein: CASSPAGTGLGEQYF.

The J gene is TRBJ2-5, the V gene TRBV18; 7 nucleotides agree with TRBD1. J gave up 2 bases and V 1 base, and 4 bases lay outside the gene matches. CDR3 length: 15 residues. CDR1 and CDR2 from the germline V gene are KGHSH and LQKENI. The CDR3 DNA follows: TGTGCCAGCTCACCACGTGGGACAGCTCAAGAGACCCAGTACTTC. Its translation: CASSPRGTAQETQYF.

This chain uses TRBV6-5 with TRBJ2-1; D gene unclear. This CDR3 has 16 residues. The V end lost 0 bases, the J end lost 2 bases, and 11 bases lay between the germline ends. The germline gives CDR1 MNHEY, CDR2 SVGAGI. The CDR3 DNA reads TGTGCCAGCAGTTACTCACAGATTACCACCTACAATGAGCAGTTCTTC. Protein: CASSYSQITTYNEQFF.

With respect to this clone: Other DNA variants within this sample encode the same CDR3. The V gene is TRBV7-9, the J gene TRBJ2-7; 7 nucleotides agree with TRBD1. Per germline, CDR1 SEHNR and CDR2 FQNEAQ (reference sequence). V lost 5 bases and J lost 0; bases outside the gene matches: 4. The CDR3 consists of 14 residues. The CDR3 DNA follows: TGTGCCAGCAGCCTGGGACAGAGCTCCTACGAGCAGTACTTC. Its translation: CASSLGQSSYEQYF.

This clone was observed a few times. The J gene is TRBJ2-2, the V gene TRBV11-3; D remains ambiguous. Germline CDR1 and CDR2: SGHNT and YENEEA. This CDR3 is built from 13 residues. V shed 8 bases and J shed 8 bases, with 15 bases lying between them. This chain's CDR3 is CASAAQYGGELFF. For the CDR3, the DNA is TGTGCCAGCGCAGCGCAGTATGGTGGGGAGCTGTTTTTT.

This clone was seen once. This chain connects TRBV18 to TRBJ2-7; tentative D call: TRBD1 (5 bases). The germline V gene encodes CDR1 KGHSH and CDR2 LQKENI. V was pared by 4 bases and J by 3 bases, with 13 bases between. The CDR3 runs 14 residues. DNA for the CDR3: TGTGCCAGCTCACAAACAGGTGGGCACTACGAGCAGTACTTC. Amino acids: CASSQTGGHYEQYF.

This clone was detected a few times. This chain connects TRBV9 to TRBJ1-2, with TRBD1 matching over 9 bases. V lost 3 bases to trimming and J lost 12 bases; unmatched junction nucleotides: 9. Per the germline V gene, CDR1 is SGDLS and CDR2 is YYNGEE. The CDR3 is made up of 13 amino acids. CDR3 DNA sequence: TGTGCCAGCAGCGGGACAGGGGCAGGGAGACACACCTTC. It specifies CASSGTGAGRHTF.

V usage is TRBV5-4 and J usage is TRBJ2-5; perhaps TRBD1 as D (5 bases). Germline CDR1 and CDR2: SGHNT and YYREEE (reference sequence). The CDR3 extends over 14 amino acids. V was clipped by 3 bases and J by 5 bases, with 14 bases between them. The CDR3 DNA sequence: TGTGCCAGCAGCTCTACGGCAGGGTGGGAGACCCAGTACTTC. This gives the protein CASSSTAGWETQYF.

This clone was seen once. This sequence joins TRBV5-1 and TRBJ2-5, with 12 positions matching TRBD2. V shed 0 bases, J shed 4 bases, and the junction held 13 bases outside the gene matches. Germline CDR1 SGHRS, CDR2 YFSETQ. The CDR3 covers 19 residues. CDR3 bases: TGCGCCAGCAGCTTGGTTTTGGGGCTAGCGGGAGGGCCGCGAGAGACCCAGTACTTC. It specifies CASSLVLGLAGGPRETQYF.